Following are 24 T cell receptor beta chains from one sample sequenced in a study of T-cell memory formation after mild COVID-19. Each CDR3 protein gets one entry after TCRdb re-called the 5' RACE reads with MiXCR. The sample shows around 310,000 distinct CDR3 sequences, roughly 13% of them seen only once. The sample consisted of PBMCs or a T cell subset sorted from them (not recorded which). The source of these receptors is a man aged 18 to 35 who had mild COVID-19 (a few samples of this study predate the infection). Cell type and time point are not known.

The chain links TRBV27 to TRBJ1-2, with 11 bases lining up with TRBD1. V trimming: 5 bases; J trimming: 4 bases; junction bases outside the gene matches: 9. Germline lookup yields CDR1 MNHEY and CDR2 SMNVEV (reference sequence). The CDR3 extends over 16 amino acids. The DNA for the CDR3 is TGTGCCAGCAGTATCGGGACAGGGGGATCGGCCTATGGCTACACCTTC. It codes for CASSIGTGGSAYGYTF.

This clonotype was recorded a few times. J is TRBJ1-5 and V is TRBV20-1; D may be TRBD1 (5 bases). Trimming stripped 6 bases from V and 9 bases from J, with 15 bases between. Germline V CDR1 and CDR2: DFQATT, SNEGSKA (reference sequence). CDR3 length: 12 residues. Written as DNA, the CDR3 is TGCAGTGCCCGGGACGTAGGGTGGCCCCAGCATTTT. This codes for CSARDVGWPQHF.

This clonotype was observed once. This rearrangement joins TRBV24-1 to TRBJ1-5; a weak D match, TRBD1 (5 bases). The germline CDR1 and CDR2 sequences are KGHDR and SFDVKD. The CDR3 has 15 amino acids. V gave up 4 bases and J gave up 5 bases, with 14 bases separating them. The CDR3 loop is CATSDRDPWDQPQHF. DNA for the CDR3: TGTGCCACCAGTGACCGGGACCCGTGGGATCAGCCCCAGCATTTT.

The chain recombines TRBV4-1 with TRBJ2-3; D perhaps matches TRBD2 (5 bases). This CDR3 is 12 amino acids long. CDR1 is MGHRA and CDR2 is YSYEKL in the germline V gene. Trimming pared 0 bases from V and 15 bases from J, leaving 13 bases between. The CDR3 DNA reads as TGCGCCAGCAGCCAAGATCCGGGAATCCATTATTTT. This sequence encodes CASSQDPGIHYF.

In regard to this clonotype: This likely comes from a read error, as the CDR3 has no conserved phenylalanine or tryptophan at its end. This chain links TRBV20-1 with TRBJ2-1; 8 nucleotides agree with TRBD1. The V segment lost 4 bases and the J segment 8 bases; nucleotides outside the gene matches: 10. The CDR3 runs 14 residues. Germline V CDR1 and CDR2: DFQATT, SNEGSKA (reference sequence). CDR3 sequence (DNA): TGCAGTGCTATTTTCAGGGGGCGCAGGGATGAGCAGTTCTTA. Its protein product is CSAIFRGRRDEQFL.

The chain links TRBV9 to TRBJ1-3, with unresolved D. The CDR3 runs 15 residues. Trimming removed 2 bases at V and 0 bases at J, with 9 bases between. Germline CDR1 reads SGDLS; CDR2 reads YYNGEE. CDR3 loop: CASSVTGDSGNTIYF. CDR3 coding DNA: TGTGCCAGCAGCGTCACGGGAGACTCTGGAAACACCATATATTTT.

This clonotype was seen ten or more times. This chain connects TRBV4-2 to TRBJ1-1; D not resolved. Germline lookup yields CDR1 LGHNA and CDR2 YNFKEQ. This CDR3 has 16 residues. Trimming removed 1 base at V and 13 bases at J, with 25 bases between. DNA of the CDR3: TGTGCCAGCAGCCAAGCAAGGTTCGAGGTTGGGAAAAGGGATTTCTTT. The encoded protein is CASSQARFEVGKRDFF.

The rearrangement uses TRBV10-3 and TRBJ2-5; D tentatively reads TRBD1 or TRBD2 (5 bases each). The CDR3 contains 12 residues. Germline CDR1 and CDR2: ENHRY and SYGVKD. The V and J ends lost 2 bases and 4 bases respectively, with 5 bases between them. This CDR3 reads CAISEGGETQYF. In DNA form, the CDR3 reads TGTGCCATCAGTGAGGGGGGAGAGACCCAGTACTTC.

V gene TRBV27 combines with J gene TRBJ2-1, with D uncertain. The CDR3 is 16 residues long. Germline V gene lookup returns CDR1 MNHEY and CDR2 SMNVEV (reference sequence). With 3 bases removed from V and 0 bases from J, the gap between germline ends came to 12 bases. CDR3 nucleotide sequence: TGTGCCAGCAGTTTTTGGAGCCCCAGCTCCTACAATGAGCAGTTCTTC. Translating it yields CASSFWSPSSYNEQFF.

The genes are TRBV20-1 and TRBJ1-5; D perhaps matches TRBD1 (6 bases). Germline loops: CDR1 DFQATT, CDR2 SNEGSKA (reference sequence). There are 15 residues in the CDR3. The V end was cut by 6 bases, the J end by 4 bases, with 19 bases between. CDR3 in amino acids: CSAGLAGATNQPQHF. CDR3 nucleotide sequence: TGCAGTGCCGGCCTAGCGGGGGCGACGAATCAGCCCCAGCATTTT.

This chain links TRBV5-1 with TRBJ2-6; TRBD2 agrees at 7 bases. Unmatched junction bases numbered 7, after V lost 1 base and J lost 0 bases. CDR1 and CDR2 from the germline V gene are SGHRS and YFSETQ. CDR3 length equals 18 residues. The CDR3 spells CASSLYAGRVSGANVLTF. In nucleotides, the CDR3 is TGCGCCAGCAGCTTGTATGCAGGGAGGGTCTCTGGGGCCAACGTCCTGACTTTC.

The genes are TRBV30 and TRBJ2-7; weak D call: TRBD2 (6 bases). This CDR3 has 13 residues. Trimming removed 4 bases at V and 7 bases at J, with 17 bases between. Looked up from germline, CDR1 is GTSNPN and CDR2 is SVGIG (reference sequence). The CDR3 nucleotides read TGTGCCTGGAAAGGGACCGCGGGATTGGAGCAGTACTTC. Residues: CAWKGTAGLEQYF.

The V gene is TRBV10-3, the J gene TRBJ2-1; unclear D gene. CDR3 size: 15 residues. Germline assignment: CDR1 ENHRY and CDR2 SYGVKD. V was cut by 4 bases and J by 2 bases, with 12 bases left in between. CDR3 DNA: TGTGCCATCAGTGTAGGGCTGGAGACCTACAATGAGCAGTTCTTC. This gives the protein CAISVGLETYNEQFF.

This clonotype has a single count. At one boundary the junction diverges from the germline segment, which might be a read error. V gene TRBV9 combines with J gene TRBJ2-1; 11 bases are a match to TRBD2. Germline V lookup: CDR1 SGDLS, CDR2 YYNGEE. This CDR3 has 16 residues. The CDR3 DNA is TGTGCCAGGAGCGTAGTAGCGGGGGGGCTGTACAATGAGCAGTTCTTC. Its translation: CARSVVAGGLYNEQFF.

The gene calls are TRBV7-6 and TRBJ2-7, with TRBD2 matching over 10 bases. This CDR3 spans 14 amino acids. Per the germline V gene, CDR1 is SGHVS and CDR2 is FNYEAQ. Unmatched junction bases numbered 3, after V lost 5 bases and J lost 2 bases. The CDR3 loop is CASSPGTSAYEQYF. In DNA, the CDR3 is TGTGCCAGCAGCCCCGGGACTAGCGCCTACGAGCAGTACTTC.

The CDR3 DNA follows: TGCAGTGCCGACCACGGGGCGGGGGGACAGGGAGATACGCAGTATTTT. Translation: CSADHGAGGQGDTQYF. J is TRBJ2-3 and V is TRBV20-1; perhaps TRBD1 as D (9 bases). V lost 6 bases and J lost 5, with 24 bases in between. The CDR3 consists of 16 residues. Per the germline V gene, CDR1 is DFQATT and CDR2 is SNEGSKA (reference sequence).

CDR3 nucleotide sequence: TGTGCCAGCAGTTTAGGTGTCCCCGGGGAGCTGTTTTTT. It yields the protein CASSLGVPGELFF. The chain uses TRBV12-3 or TRBV12-4 and TRBJ2-2; D not certain. The CDR3 runs 13 residues. Deletions cut 1 base from V and 6 bases from J, with 6 bases between.

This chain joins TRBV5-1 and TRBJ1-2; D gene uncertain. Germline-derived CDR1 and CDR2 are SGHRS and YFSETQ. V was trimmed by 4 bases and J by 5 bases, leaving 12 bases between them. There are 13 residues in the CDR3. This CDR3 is CASSPQVGYGYTF. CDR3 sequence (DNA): TGCGCCAGCAGCCCGCAGGTGGGGTATGGCTACACCTTC. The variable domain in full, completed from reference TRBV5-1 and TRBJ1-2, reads KAGVTQTPRYLIKTRGQQVTLSCSPISGHRSVSWYQQTPGQGLQFLFEYFSETQRNKGNFPGRFSGRQFSNSRSEMNVSTLELGDSALYLCASSPQVGYGYTFGSGTRLTVV.

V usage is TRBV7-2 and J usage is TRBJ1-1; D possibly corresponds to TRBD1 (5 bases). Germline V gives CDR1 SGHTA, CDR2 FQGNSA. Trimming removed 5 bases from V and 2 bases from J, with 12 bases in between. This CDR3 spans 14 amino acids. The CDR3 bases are TGTGCCAGCAGCCCCCGGGGACTTAACACTGAAGCTTTCTTT. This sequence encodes CASSPRGLNTEAFF.

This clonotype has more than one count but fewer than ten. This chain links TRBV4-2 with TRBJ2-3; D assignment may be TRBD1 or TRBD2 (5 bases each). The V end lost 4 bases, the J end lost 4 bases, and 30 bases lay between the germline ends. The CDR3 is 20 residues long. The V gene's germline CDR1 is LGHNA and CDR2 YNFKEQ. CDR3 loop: CASSRGKSTGHRFSADTQYF. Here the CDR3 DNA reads TGTGCCAGCAGCCGGGGGAAGTCGACCGGACACCGATTTTCCGCAGATACGCAGTATTTT.

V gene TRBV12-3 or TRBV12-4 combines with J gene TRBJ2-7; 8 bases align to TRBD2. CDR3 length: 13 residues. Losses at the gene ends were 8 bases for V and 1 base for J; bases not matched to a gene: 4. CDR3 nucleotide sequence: TGTGCCAGCGGATCGGGGGGGTCCTACGAGCAGTACTTC. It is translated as CASGSGGSYEQYF.

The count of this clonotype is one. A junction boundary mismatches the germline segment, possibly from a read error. CDR3 in amino acids: CASSHNWGLNTEAFF. The CDR3 DNA follows: TGTGCCAGCAGCCACAACTGGGGTTTGAATACTGAAGCTTTCTTT. The rearrangement links TRBV7-2 to TRBJ1-1; no firm D call. Per the germline V gene, CDR1 is SGHTA and CDR2 is FQGNSA. This CDR3 has 15 residues. The full variable domain, with the rest looked up from reference TRBV7-2 and TRBJ1-1, is GAGVSQSPSNKVTEKGKDVELRCDPISGHTALYWYRQSLGQGLEFLIYFQGNSAPDKSGLPSDRFSAERTGGSVSTLTIQRTQQEDSAVYLCASSHNWGLNTEAFFGQGTRLTVV.

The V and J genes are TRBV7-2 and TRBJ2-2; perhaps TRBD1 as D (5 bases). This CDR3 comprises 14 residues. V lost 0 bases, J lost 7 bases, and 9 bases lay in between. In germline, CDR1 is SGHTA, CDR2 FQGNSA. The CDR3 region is CASSLARAGGELFF. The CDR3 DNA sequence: TGTGCCAGCAGCTTAGCCAGGGCCGGCGGGGAGCTGTTTTTT.

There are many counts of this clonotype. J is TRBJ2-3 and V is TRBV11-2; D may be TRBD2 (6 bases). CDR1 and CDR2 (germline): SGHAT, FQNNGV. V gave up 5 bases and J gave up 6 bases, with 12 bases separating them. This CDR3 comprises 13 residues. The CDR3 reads CASSPGGADTQYF. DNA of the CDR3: TGTGCCAGCAGCCCCGGCGGGGCTGATACGCAGTATTTT.